This T cell receptor (beta chain) was found in a study of OX40 agonist ivuxolimab in advanced cancers. Whole-study context: Three dose-escalation patients had partial responses: one with hepatocellular carcinoma and two with cutaneous melanoma. Study-wide findings and caveats: Among the lowest levels of clonal expansion were found in partial responders at 0.1-3.0 mg/kg.

In germline, CDR1 is SGHTA, CDR2 FQGNSA. The CDR3 is 16 residues long. V lost 0 bases, J lost 2 bases, and 12 bases lay in between. About this clone: Antigen specificity is unknown.

The data were produced by immunoSEQ multiplex PCR, yet TCRdb's version contains in-frame clones alone and is incomplete. The table has 65,000 to 95,000 clones, approximately 81% seen once. Sequencing was performed on CD4+ or CD8+ T cells sorted from blood, taken in a trial of the OX40 agonist ivuxolimab. This TCR came from an adult with an advanced solid tumor such as melanoma, head and neck, liver or kidney cancer. V gene TRBV7-2 combines with J gene TRBJ2-3, with D possibly TRBD2 on 5 matching bases. Written as DNA, the CDR3 is TGTGCCAGCAGCTTAGCTATCGGGATTAACACAGATACGCAGTATTTT. It encodes CASSLAIGINTDTQYF.